This T cell receptor beta chain was retrieved from a study of shared clonotypes between healthy human individuals. Whole-study results and caveats: Shared clonotypes: about 5% naive CD4, about 3.3% naive CD8, about 2.2% memory CD4, approximately 0.41% memory CD8. Although depth was large, rarefaction showed that sequencing of the sorted subsets was incomplete. Generation probability values for non-shared clonotypes were lower than those for clonotypes shared by all four donors. Clonotype sharing among donors likely depends on sequencing depth.

Worth noting for this clone: The antigen is undetermined.

The CDR3 spans 20 residues. Some clones are missing from TCRdb's copy, which holds only in-frame ones; the method was immunoSEQ multiplex PCR. The sample contains about a million clones, more than 60% of which appear only once. This clonotype was obtained from a man younger than 30 in good health. V is TRBV1 and J is TRBJ2-1; TRBD1 reflects the table's D call only, with no check against the DNA. TRBV1 has pseudogene status. The specimen sequenced was memory CD4+ T cells sorted from blood. Subset indicated: CD45RA-negative fraction. CDR3 sequence (DNA): TGCACCAGCAGCCAAGATCGCGGTCTGTGCTGGGGGCGGCCCTACAATGAGCAGTTCTTC. This sequence encodes CTSSQDRGLCWGRPYNEQFF.